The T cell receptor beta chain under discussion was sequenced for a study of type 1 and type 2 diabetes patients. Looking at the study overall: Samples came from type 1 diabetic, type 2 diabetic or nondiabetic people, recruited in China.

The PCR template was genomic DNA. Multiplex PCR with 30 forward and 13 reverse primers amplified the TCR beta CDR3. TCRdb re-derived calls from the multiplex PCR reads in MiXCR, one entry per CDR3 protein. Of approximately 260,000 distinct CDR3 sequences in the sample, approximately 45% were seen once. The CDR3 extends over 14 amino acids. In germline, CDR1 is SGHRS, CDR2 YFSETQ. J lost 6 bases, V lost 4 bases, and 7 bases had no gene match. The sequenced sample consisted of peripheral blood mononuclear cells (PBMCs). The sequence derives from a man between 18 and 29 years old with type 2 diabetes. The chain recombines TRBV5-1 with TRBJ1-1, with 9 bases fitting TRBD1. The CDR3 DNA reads TGCGCCAGCAGCCAATTACAGGGGGCTGCTGAAGCTTTCTTT. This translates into CASSQLQGAAEAFF.